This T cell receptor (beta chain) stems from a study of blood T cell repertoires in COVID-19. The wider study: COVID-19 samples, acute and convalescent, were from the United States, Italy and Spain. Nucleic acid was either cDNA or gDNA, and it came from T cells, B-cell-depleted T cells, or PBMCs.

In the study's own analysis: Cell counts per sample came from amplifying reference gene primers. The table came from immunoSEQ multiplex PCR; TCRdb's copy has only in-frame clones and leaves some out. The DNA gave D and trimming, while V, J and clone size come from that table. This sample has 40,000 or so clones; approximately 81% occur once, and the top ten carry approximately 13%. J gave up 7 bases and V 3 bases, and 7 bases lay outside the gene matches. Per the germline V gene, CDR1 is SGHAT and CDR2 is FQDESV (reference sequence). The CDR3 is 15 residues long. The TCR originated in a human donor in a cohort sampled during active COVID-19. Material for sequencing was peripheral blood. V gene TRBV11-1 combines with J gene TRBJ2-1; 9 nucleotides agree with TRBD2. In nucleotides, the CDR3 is TGTGCCAGCAGCTTCCTGCGGGGGGGCTATAATGAGCAGTTCTTC. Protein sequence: CASSFLRGGYNEQFF.